This T cell receptor (beta chain) was sequenced during a study of tissue T cells after allogeneic stem cell transplantation. Profiled with immunoSEQ multiplex PCR; TCRdb holds only in-frame clones, not every one. Of tens of thousands of clones detected, approximately 70% appear once; the ten largest clones hold 0.45% to 0.7%. This CDR3 comprises 12 residues. Germline-derived CDR1 and CDR2 are MNHDT and YYDKIL. Trimming cost V 1 base and J 2 bases, with 1 base left between them. To note about this clone: Gene labels here are mouse ones. Sequencing ends 1 residue short of the CDR3 end; the germline J gene provides the rest.

The chain recombines TRBV17 with TRBJ2-3; D unclear. The source is a pool of C57BL/6 mice in good health. What was sequenced was sorted cells pooled from one or two spleens. The part of the CDR3 DNA that was read is TGTGCTAGCAGTAGAGCTGCAGAAACGCTGTAT. It specifies CASSRAAETLY. The whole CDR3 protein reads CASSRAAETLYF.